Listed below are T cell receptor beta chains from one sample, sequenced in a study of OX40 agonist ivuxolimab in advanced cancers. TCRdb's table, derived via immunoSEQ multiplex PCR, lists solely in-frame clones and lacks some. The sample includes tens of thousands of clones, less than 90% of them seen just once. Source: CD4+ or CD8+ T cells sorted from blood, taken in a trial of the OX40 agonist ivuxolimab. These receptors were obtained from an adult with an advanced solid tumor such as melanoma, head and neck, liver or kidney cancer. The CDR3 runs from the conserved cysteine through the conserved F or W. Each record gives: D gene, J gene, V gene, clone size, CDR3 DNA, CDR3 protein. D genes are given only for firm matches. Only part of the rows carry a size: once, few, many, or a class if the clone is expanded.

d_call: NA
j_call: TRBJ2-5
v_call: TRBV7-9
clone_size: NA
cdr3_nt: TGTGCCAGCAGCTTTGCTCCCCTAGAGACCCAGTACTTC
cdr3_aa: CASSFAPLETQYF

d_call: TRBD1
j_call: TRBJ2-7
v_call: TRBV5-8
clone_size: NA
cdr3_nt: TGTGCCAGCAGCTTAATGGCCGGGACAGCCACCTACGAGCAGTACTTC
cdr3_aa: CASSLMAGTATYEQYF

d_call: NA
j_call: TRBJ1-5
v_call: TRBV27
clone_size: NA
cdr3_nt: TGTGCCAGCAGTTTTGGGTATAGCAATCAGCCCCAGCATTTT
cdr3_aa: CASSFGYSNQPQHF

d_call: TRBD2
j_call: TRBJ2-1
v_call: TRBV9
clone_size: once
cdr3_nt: TGTGCCAGCAGCCCCTTTAGGGTGGGGACTAGAGGGTACAATGAGCAGTTCTTC
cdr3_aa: CASSPFRVGTRGYNEQFF

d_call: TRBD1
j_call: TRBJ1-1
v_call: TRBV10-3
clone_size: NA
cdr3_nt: TGTGCCATCAGTAGTCGGACAGGGGGCCCTGAAGCTTTCTTT
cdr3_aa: CAISSRTGGPEAFF

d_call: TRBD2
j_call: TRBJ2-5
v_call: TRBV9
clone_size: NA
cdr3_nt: TGTGCCAGCAACCCCCTGGGACTAGTGGAGACCCAGTACTTC
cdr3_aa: CASNPLGLVETQYF

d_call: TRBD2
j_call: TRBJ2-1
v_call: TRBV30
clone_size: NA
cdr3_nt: TGTGCCTGGAGTGTACTAGCGGGGGGCAACAATGAGCAGTTCTTC
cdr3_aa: CAWSVLAGGNNEQFF

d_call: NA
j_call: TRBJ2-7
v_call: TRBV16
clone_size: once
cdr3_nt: TGTGCCAGCAGCCAAGACGGGGGGCACACCTACGAGCAGTACTTC
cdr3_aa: CASSQDGGHTYEQYF

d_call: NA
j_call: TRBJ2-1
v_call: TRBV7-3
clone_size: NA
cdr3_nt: TGTGCCAGCAGCTCGGACGCTTACAATGAGCAGTTCTTC
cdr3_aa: CASSSDAYNEQFF

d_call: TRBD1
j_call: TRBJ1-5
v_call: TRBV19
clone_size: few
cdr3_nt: TGTGCCAGTAGTATCCCCTGGGACAGAGAGGTCAAGCCCCAGCATTTT
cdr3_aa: CASSIPWDREVKPQHF

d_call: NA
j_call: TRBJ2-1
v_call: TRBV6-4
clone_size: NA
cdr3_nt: TGTGCCAGCAGTGGGCTAGCCGGTGAGCAGTTCTTC
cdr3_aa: CASSGLAGEQFF

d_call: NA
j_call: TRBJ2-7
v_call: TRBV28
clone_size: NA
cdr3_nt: TGTGCCAGCAGTTTGAGGCACCCCTACGAGCAGTACTTC
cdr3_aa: CASSLRHPYEQYF

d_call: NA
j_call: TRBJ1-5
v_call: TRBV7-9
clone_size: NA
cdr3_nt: TGTGCCAGCAGCGGGGTAGGATATCAGCCCCAGCATTTT
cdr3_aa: CASSGVGYQPQHF

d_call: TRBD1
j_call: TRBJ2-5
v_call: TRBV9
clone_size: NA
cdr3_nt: TGTGCCAGCAGCGTAACAGCAGGGGGCGGGGAGACCCAGTACTTC
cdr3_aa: CASSVTAGGGETQYF

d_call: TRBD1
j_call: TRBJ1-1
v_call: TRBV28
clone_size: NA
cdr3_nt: TGTGCCAGCAACGTTGACAGGGCAGGTGCTTTCTTT
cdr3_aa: CASNVDRAGAFF

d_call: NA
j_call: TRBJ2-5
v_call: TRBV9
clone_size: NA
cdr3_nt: TGTGCCAGCAGCGTATACGGGACGGAACAAGAGACCCAGTACTTC
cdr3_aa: CASSVYGTEQETQYF

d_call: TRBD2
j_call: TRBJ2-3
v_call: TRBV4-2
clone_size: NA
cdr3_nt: TGTGCCAGCAGCCGCGCCCCTAGCGGGGGGGCCAACACAGATACGCAGTATTTT
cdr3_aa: CASSRAPSGGANTDTQYF

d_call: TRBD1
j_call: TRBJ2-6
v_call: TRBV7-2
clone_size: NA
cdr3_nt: TGTGCCAGCAGCCTAGAGGGATGGACAGGGGTCGTTGACGTCCTGACTTTC
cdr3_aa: CASSLEGWTGVVDVLTF

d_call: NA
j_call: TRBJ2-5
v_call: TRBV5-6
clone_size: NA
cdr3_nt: TGTGCCAGCAGCTTTCGGAACACGGCGGACGAAGAGACCCAGTACTTC
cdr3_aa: CASSFRNTADEETQYF

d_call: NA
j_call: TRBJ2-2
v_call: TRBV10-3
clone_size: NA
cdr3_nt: TGTGCCATCAGTGAGTTTAAGGGTATTGGAACCGGGGAGCTGTTTTTT
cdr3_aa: CAISEFKGIGTGELFF

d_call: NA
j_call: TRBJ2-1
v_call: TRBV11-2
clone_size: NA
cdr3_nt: TGTGCCAGCAGCTTAGACTGGACCTCGAGGGAGCAGTTCTTC
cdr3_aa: CASSLDWTSREQFF

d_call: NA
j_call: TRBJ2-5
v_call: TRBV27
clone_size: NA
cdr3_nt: TGTGCCAGCAGTTTAGGAGAGACCCAGTACTTC
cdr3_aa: CASSLGETQYF

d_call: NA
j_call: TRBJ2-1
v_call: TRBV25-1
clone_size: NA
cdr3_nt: TGTGCCAGCAGTGAGCCGGGATACAATGAGCAGTTCTTC
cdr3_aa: CASSEPGYNEQFF

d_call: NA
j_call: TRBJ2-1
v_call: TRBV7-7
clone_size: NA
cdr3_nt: TGTGCTAGCAGCTTAGTCGACAGTTCCTACAATGAGCAGTTCTTC
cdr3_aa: CASSLVDSSYNEQFF

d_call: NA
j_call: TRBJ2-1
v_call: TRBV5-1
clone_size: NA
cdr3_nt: TGCGCCAGCAGCTTACTAAACTTCTACAATGAGCAGTTCTTC
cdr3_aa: CASSLLNFYNEQFF

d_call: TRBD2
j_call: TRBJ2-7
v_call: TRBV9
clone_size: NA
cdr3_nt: TGTGCCAGCAGCGTAGTTGGGACTAGCGGATACGAGCAGTACTTC
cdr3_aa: CASSVVGTSGYEQYF

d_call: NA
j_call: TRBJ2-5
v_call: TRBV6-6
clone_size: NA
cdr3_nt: TGTGCCAGCCGAAGTAGGGGGGGCGGGGAGACCCAGTACTTC
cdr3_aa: CASRSRGGGETQYF

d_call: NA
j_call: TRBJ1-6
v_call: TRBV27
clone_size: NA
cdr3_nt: TGTGCCAGCAGTTTTCGACAACTCTCCTATAATTCACCCCTCCACTTT
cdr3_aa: CASSFRQLSYNSPLHF

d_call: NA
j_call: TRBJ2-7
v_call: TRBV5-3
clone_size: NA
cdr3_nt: TGTGCCAGAAGCAAAGGGGTGCGGGGCTACCTCTACGAGCAGTACTTC
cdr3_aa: CARSKGVRGYLYEQYF

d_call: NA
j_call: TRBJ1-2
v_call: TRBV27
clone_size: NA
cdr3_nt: TGTGCCAGCAGTTCCTACAACCCCCGGGCAGCCAACTATGGCTACACCTTC
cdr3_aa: CASSSYNPRAANYGYTF

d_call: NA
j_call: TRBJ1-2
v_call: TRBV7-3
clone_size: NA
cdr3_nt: TGTGCCAGCAGCTTAACGGCAGGTAGAGGATATGGCTACACCTTC
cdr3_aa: CASSLTAGRGYGYTF

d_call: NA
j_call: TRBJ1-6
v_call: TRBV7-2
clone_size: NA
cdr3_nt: TGTGCCAGCAGCCCGTCCCGGAGCTCCTATAATTCACCCCTCCACTTT
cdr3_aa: CASSPSRSSYNSPLHF

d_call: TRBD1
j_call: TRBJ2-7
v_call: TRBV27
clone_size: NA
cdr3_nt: TGTGCCAGCAGTTTTATTTCCGGGACAGGGACCTACGAGCAGTACTTC
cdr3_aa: CASSFISGTGTYEQYF

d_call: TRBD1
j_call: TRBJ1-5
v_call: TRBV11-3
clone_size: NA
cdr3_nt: TGTGCCAGCAGCTTAGAGGGGACAGACTATCAGCCCCAGCATTTT
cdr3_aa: CASSLEGTDYQPQHF

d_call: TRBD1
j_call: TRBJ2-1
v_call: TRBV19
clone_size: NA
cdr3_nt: TGTGCCAGTAGTTCCCGGGACAGGGCGATCTCAAATCTCTACAATGAGCAGTTCTTC
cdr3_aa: CASSSRDRAISNLYNEQFF

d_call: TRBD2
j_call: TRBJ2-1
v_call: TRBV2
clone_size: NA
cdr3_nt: TGTGCCAGTCCACTAGCGGGGGGTAACAATGAGCAGTTCTTC
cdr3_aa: CASPLAGGNNEQFF

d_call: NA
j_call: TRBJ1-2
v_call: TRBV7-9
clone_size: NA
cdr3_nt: TGTGCCAGCAGCTCCGCACGCTACGACGAGAAGGCTAACTATGGCTACACCTTC
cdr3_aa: CASSSARYDEKANYGYTF

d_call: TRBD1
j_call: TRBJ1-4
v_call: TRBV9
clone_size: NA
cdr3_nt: TGTGCCAGCAGCGAAACAGGGGCCACTAATGAAAAACTGTTTTTT
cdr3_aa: CASSETGATNEKLFF

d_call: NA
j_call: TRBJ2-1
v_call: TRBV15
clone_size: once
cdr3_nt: TGTGCCACCAGCAGAGAGAGATTTCATGAGCAGTTCTTC
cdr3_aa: CATSRERFHEQFF

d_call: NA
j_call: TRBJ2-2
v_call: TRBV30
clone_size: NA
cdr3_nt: TGTGCCTTGAAGGGTTACCCCGGGGAGCTGTTTTTT
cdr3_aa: CALKGYPGELFF

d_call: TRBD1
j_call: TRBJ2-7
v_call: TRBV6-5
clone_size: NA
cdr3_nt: TGTGCCAGCAGCCAGGGACAGGGAATGTACGAGCAGTACTTC
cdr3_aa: CASSQGQGMYEQYF

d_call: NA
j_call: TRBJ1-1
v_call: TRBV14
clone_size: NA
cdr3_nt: TGTGCCAGCAGCCAAGCAAGCGGGGCCGTGAACACTGAAGCTTTCTTT
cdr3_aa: CASSQASGAVNTEAFF

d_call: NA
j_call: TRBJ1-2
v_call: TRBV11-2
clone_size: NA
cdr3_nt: TGTGCCAGCAGCCGCCCGGGGGGGGCGCTGGGCTACACCTTC
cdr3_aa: CASSRPGGALGYTF

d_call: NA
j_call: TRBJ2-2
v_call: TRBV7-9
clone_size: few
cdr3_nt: TGTGCCAGCAGCGATTACACCGGGGAGCTGTTTTTT
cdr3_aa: CASSDYTGELFF

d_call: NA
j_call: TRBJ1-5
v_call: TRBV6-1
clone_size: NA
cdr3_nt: TGTGCCAGCAGTGATGGGGCAGGGTACGGGCAGCCCCAGCATTTT
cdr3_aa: CASSDGAGYGQPQHF

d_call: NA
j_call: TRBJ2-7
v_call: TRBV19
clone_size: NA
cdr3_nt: TGTGCCAGTAGTATAGCGAGGGACGGAGCCTACGAGCAGTACTTC
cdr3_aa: CASSIARDGAYEQYF

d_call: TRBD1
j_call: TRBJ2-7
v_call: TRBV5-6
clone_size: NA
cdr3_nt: TGTGCCACAAGGACAGGGACCTCCTACGAGCAGTACTTC
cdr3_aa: CATRTGTSYEQYF

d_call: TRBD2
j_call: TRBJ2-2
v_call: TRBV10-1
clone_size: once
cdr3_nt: TGCGCCAGCAGTGAGTCGGGCTTCACTAGCGGGGATCACACCGGGGAGCTGTTTTTT
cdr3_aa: CASSESGFTSGDHTGELFF

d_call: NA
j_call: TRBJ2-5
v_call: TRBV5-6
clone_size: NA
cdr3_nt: TGTGCCAGCAGCCGAAGTGGTCAACAGGGCCCGGAGACCCAGTACTTC
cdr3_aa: CASSRSGQQGPETQYF

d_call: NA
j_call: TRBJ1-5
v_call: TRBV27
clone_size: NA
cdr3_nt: TGTGCCAGCAGTTTAAGCAGTAACAATCAGCCCCAGCATTTT
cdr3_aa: CASSLSSNNQPQHF

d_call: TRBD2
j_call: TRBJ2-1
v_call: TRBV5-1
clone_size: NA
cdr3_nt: TGCGCCAGCAGCTTGGAAGGTAGCGGGACCAGATCCTACAATGAGCAGTTCTTC
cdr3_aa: CASSLEGSGTRSYNEQFF

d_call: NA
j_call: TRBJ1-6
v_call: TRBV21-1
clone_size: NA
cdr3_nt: TGTGCCAGCAGCGAGGGGGGCAGGACACCGTCGACCCTCCACTTT
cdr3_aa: CASSEGGRTPSTLHF